One T cell receptor beta chain is described in this entry. Its specificity is unknown. MiXCR, applied by TCRdb to the 5' RACE reads, yields one record per CDR3 protein. Of around 37,000 distinct CDR3 sequences listed, 29% were seen once; the top ten hold roughly 3.7%. The CDR3 runs to 17 residues. Losses at the gene ends were 0 bases for V and 8 bases for J; bases not matched to a gene: 14. Germline lookup yields CDR1 SGHRS and CDR2 YFSETQ. Study-wide findings and caveats: Whole repertoires were not studied in the larger cohort, only one V-J beta rearrangement.

Sequencing was done on a sample of memory CD4+ T cells sorted from a lymph node. Documented subset: memory CD4+ T cells, CD4+CD45RO+CD25-. V usage is TRBV5-1 and J usage is TRBJ2-1; the match to TRBD1 covers 7 bases. This clonotype originated in a female donor with breast cancer. The CDR3 sequence: CASSLGYGQVPVDEQFF. CDR3 sequence (DNA): TGCGCCAGCAGCTTGGGATACGGACAGGTTCCCGTGGATGAGCAGTTCTTC. The full variable domain, rest sourced from reference TRBV5-1 and TRBJ2-1, is KAGVTQTPRYLIKTRGQQVTLSCSPISGHRSVSWYQQTPGQGLQFLFEYFSETQRNKGNFPGRFSGRQFSNSRSEMNVSTLELGDSALYLCASSLGYGQVPVDEQFFGPGTRLTVL.